These 3 T cell receptor beta chains were sequenced from one sample in a study of control samples from healthy donors and cancer patients. TCRdb's copy holds only in-frame clones and misses some; the assay was immunoSEQ multiplex PCR. The data show approximately 100,000 clones, approximately 90% seen once. The sequenced sample was PBMCs. The source of these receptors is a man in his sixties with lung cancer.

The chain uses TRBV30 and TRBJ1-2, with TRBD1 identical over 8 bases. The CDR3 is made up of 14 amino acids. CDR1 GTSNPN and CDR2 SVGIG come from the germline V gene (reference sequence). J was trimmed by 4 bases and V by 4 bases; bases with no gene match: 8. This CDR3 is CAWTRTGPSYGYTF. Here the CDR3 DNA reads TGTGCCTGGACCCGGACAGGGCCGTCCTATGGCTACACCTTC.

The chain is built from TRBV18 and TRBJ1-5; D unresolved. V dropped 5 bases and J dropped 8 bases, with 13 bases sitting between them. The CDR3 length is 13 residues. CDR1 is KGHSH, CDR2 LQKENI, per germline. CDR3 nucleotide sequence: TGTGCCAGCTCAACGACACGTTCGGAGCCCCAGCATTTT. Amino acids: CASSTTRSEPQHF.

The chain employs TRBV9 and TRBJ1-5; possibly TRBD1 for D (6 bases). Germline values: CDR1 SGDLS, CDR2 YYNGEE. The ends were cut back, 0 bases at V and 4 bases at J, with 8 bases in the middle. This CDR3 contains 14 residues. The CDR3 loop reads CASSVEGGNQPQHF. The CDR3 DNA is TGTGCCAGCAGCGTAGAGGGGGGGAATCAGCCCCAGCATTTT.